The clone carrying this TCR beta chain was seen a single time. The antigen is undetermined. The entry originates in a study of cytomegalovirus exposure and HLA in healthy donors. Findings and limits, study-wide: Later on, a genetic analysis was performed. It linked a missense variant in DCLRE1C with V- and J-gene trimming of TCR beta. Per a later analysis, HLA-associated TCR beta chains showed more clonal expansion than other, equally common TCR beta chains. With further analysis later on, most CMV-associated TCR beta chains appeared HLA-restricted. Later on, an analysis found that several of the most significant clusters appeared to be linked to common viral pathogens, which included parvovirus B19.

A multiplex PCR was run with 60 Vbeta primers and 13 Jbeta primers. Sequencing used immunoSEQ multiplex PCR; TCRdb keeps in-frame clones, though not all of them. The data hold 85,000 to 120,000 clones, with about three quarters observed a single time. The V gene end was trimmed by 8 bases and the J gene end by 1 base; junction bases not matched to a gene: 8. The CDR3 runs 16 residues. The germline V gene has CDR1 SGHAT and CDR2 FQNNGV. The receptor was isolated from a woman in her forties or fifties in good health and CMV-seropositive. Sequenced material: PBMCs. V gene TRBV11-2 combines with J gene TRBJ2-6, with 7 bases aligning to TRBD2. The CDR3 DNA reads TGTGCCAGCTTCCGGCGGGGGACTTCTGGGGCCAACGTCCTGACTTTC. Translating it yields CASFRRGTSGANVLTF.